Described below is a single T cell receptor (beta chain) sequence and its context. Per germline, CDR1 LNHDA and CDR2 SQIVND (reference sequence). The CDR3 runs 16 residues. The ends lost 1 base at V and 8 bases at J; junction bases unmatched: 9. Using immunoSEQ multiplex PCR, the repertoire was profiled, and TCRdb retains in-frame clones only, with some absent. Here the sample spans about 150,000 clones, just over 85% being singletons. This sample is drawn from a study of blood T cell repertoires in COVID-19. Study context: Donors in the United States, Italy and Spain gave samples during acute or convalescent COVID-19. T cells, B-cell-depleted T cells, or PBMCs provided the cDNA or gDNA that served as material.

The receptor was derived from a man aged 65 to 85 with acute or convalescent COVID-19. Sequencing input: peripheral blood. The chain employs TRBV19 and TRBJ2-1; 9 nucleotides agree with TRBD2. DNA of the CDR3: TGTGCCAGTAGTATAGCCGGGACTAGCCGTTACGATGAGCAGTTCTTC. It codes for CASSIAGTSRYDEQFF.